This T cell receptor (beta chain) was identified during a study of vaccination and CD4 T cells after COVID-19. At the level of the study: Six males and four females constituted the convalescent cohort, two of whom were Hispanic.

This clonotype was recorded a few times. As yet, its antigen is unknown. The Oncomine TCR Beta short-read assay was applied to DNA of cultured CD4+ T cells. From the PCR reads, TCRdb called clonotypes with MiXCR, one entry per CDR3 protein. The sample lists around 15,000 distinct CDR3 sequences, approximately 47% seen once, with over 10% in the top ten. CDR1 and CDR2 from the germline V gene are DFQATT and SNEGSKA (reference sequence). V was pared by 2 bases and J by 4 bases, with 8 bases between. The CDR3 covers 12 residues. Documented treatment: roughly 11-day PBMC culture with coronavirus spike peptide pools or control peptides (ViraFEST assay). ViraFEST grew antigen-specific T cells using peptide pools, then sequenced TCRs. Each well held 2 million or so PBMCs in IL-2 (roughly 10 IU/ml) medium with roughly 9.7 ug/ml peptide pools.

The sample comprised CD4+ T cells from blood, cultured in vitro. The source is a human donor who had recovered from COVID-19. The V gene is TRBV20-1, the J gene TRBJ1-1; D is possibly TRBD1 (6 bases). DNA for the CDR3: TGCAGTGCTAGAAGGGGGGCCACTGAAGCTTTCTTT. This encodes CSARRGATEAFF.